The source of this TCR beta chain is a study of shared clonotypes between healthy human individuals. The assay was carried out at the deep level. Assay: immunoSEQ multiplex PCR; the TCRdb copy retains only in-frame clones and omits some. The table shows around 550,000 clones, with about 95% occurring only once. Naive CD8 cells comprised CD45RO-negative, CCR7-positively selected cells, excluding terminally differentiated effector memory CD45RA+ cells. To note about this clone: An end of the junction differs from the germline gene, which may be a read error.

The CDR3 sequence is 14 residues long. Looked up from germline, CDR1 is MGHRA and CDR2 is YSYEKL. The chain couples TRBV4-1 to TRBJ2-7; perhaps TRBD1 as D (6 bases). The sequenced sample consisted of naive CD8+ T cells sorted from blood. This receptor was taken from a woman between 25 and 40 years old in good health. Written as DNA, the CDR3 is TGTGCCAGCAGCTTGGGGGACACCTACCTGTCGTCGTACTTC. Its protein is CASSLGDTYLSSYF.